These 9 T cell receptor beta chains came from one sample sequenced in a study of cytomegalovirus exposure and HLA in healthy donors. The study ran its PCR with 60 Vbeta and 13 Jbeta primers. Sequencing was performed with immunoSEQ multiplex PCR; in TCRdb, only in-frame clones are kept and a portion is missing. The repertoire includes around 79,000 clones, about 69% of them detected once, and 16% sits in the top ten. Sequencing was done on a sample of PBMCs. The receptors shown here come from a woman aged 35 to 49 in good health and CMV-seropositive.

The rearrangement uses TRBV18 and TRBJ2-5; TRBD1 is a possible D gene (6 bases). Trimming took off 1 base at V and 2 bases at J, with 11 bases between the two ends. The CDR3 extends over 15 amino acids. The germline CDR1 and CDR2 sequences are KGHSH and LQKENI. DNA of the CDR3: TGTGCCAGCTCACCACTCAGGGGCGGGCAAGAGACCCAGTACTTC. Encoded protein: CASSPLRGGQETQYF.

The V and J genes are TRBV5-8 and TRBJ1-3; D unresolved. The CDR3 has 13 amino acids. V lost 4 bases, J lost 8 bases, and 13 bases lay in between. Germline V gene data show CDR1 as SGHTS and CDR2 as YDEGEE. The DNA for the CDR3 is TGTGCCAGCAGCCTCGAATCCGGGGACACCATATATTTT. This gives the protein CASSLESGDTIYF. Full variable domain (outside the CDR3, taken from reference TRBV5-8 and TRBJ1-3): EAGVTQSPTHLIKTRGQQATLRCSPISGHTSVYWYQQALGLGLQFLLWYDEGEERNRGNFPPRFSGRQFPNYSSELNVNALELEDSALYLCASSLESGDTIYFGEGSWLTVV.

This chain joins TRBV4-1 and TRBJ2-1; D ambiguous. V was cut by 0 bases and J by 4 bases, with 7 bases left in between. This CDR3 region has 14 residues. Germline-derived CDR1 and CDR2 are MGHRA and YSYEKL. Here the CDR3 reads CASSQDVQYNEQFF. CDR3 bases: TGCGCCAGCAGCCAAGATGTACAGTACAATGAGCAGTTCTTC.

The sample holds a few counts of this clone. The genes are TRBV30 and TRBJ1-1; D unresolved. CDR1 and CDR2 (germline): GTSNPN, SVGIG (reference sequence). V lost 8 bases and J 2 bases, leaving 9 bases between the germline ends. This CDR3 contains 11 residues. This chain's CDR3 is CARFINTEAFF. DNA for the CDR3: TGTGCCCGGTTCATAAACACTGAAGCTTTCTTT. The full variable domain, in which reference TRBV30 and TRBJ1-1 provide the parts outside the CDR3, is SQTIHQWPATLVQPVGSPLSLECTVEGTSNPNLYWYRQAAGRGLQLLFYSVGIGQISSEVPQNLSASRPQDRQFILSSKKLLLSDSGFYLCARFINTEAFFGQGTRLTVV.

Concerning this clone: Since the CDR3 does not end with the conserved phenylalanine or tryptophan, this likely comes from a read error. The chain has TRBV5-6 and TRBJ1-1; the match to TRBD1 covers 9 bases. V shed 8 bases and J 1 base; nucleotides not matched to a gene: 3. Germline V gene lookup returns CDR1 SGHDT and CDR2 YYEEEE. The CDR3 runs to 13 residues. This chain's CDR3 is CASDRGENTEAFV. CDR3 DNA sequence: TGTGCCAGTGACAGGGGGGAGAACACTGAAGCTTTCGTT.

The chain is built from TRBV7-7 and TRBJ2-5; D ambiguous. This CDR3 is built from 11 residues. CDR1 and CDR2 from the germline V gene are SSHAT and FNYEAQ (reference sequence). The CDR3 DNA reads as TGTGCTACCGGTTCCCAAGAGACCCAGTACTTC. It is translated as CATGSQETQYF.

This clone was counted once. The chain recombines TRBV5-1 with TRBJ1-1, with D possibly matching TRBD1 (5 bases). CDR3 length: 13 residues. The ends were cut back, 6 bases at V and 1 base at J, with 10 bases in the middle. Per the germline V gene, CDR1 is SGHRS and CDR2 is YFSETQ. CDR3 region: CASIGAENTEAFF. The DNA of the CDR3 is TGCGCCAGCATTGGGGCGGAGAACACTGAAGCTTTCTTT.

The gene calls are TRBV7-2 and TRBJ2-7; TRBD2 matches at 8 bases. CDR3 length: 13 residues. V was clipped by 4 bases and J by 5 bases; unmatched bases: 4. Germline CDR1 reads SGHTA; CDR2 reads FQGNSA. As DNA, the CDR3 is TGTGCCAGCAGCTCCGGAGCGGGGGACGAGCAGTACTTC. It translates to CASSSGAGDEQYF.

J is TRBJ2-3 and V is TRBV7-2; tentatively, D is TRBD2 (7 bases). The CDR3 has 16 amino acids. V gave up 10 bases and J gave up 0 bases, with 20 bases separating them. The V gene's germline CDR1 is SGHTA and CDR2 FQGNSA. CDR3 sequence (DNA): TGTGCCACCCAAGAAGGGGGGGGCCGAAGCACAGATACGCAGTATTTT. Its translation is CATQEGGGRSTDTQYF.